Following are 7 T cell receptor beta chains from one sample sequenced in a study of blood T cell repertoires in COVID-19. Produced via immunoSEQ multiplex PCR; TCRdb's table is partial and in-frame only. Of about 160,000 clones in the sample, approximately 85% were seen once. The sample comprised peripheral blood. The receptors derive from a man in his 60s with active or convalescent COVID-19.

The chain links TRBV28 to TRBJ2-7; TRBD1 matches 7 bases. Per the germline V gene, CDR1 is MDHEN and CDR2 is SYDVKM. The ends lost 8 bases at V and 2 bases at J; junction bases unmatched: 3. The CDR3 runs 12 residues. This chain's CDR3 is CASGTDTYEQYF. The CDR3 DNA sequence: TGTGCCAGCGGGACAGACACCTACGAGCAGTACTTC.

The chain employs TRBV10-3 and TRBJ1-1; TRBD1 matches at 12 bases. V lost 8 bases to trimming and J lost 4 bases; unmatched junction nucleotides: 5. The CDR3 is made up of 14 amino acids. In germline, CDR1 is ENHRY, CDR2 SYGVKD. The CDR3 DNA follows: TGTGCCATCGCGGGACAGGGGGCAGGCACTGAAGCTTTCTTT. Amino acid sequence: CAIAGQGAGTEAFF.

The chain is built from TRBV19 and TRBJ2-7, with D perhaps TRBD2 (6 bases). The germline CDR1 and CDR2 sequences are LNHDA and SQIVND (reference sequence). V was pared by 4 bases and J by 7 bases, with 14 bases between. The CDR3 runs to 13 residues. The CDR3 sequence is CASSTGRAGEQYF. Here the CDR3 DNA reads TGTGCCAGTAGTACGGGACGGGCGGGAGAGCAGTACTTC.

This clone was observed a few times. CDR3 in DNA: TGTGCCAGCAGCGGCGGAGGTCATAATTCACCCCTCCACTTT. It yields the protein CASSGGGHNSPLHF. V usage is TRBV9 and J usage is TRBJ1-6; the D is unclear. This CDR3 comprises 14 residues. The V end was cut by 3 bases, the J end by 5 bases, with 9 bases between. Germline loops: CDR1 SGDLS, CDR2 YYNGEE.

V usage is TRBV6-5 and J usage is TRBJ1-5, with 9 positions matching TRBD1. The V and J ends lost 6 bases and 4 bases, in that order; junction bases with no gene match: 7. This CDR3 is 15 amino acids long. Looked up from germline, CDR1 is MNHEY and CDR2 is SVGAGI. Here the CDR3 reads CASSLGGTGNQPQHF. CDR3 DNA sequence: TGTGCCAGCAGCTTGGGGGGGACAGGGAATCAGCCCCAGCATTTT.

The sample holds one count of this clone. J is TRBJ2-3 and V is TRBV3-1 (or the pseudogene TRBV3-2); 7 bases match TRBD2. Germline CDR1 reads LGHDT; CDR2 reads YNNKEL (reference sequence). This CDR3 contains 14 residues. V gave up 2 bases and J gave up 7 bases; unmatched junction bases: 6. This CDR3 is CASSQIRGEYTQYF. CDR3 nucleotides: TGTGCCAGCAGCCAAATTCGGGGGGAGTATACGCAGTATTTT.

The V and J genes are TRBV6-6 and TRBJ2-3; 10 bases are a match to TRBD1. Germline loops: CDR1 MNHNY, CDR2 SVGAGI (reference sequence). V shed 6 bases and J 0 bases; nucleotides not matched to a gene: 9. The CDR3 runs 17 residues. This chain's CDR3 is CASRRQGAFSSTDTQYF. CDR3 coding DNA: TGTGCCAGCAGGCGACAGGGGGCTTTTTCTAGCACAGATACGCAGTATTTT.